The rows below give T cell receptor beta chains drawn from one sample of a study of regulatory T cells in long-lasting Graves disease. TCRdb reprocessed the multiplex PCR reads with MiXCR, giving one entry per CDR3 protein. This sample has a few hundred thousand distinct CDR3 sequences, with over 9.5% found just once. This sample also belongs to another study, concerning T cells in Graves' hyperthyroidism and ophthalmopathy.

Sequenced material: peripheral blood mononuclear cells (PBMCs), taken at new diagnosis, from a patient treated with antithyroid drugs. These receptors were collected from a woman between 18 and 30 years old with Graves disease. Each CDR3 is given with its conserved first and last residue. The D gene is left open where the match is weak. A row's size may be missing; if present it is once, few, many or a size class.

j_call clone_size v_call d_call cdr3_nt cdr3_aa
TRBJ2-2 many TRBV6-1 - TGTGCCACCTCTGCCGGGCCCAACACCGGGGAGCTGTTTTTT CATSAGPNTGELFF
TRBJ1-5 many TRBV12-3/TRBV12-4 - TGTGCCAGCAGTTTAGCGCGGGGCAGTAATCAGCCCCAGCATTTT CASSLARGSNQPQHF
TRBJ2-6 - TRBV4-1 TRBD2 TGCGCCAGCAGCCAAGATCCGGCTAGCGGGGGGACCCCTGGGGCCAACGTCCTGACTTTC CASSQDPASGGTPGANVLTF
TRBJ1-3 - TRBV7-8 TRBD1 TGTGCCAGCAGCTTACGACAGGGCAACACCATATATTTT CASSLRQGNTIYF
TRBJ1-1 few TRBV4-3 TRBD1 TGCGCCAGCAGCTACACCGGGACAGGGGGGGAGACTGAAGCTTTCTTT CASSYTGTGGETEAFF
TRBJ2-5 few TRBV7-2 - TGTGCCAGCAGCAACTACCAAGAGACCCAGTACTTC CASSNYQETQYF
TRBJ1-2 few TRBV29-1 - TGCAGCGTTGACGTTGGACAGTTTTACGGTGGCTACACCTTC CSVDVGQFYGGYTF
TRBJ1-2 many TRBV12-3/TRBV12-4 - TGTGCCAGCAGTTTAAGGGTTCCCGATTATGGCTACACCTTC CASSLRVPDYGYTF
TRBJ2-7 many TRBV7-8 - TGTGCCAGCAGCCCCTTACAGTTGTACGAGCAGTACTTC CASSPLQLYEQYF
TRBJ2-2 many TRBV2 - TGTGCCAGCAGGGACGGACTGGGCACCGGGGAGCTGTTTTTT CASRDGLGTGELFF
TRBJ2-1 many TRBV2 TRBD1 TGTGCCAGCAGTGAAGGGGTTGACAGGGGGAAGTACAATGAGCAGTTCTTC CASSEGVDRGKYNEQFF
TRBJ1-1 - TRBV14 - TGTGCCAGCAGCCAAGTTATCGGGCTGAACACTGAAGCTTTCTTT CASSQVIGLNTEAFF
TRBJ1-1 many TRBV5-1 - TGCGCCAGCAGCTTGGGTAGGCAGGCTGAAGCTTTCTTT CASSLGRQAEAFF
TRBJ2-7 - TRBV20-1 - TGCAGTGCTAGAGATCTTGTGGGAGAGCCCTACGAGCAGTACTTC CSARDLVGEPYEQYF
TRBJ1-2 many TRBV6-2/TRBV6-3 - TGTGCCAGCAGTTACAAAGGCAGGGTGTTGGATGGCTACACCTTC CASSYKGRVLDGYTF
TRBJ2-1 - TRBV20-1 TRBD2 TGCAGTGCTCACATCAGGACTAGCTCCTACAATGAGCAGTTCTTC CSAHIRTSSYNEQFF
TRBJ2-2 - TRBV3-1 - TGTGTCAGCAGCCAGGACGGGTTGAACACCGGGGAGCTGTTTTTT CVSSQDGLNTGELFF
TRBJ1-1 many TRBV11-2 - TGTGCCAGCAGCTTTGGTGGGTTCGACACTGAAGCTTTCTTT CASSFGGFDTEAFF
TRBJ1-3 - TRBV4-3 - TGCGCCAGCAGCCAATCTCTGGCAGGACGCTCTGGAAACACCATATATTTT CASSQSLAGRSGNTIYF
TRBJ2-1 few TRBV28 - TGTGCCAGCAGTTTAGTGGGCAGGCCCGCAAAGAATGAGCAGTTCTTC CASSLVGRPAKNEQFF
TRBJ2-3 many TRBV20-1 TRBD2 TGCAGTGCCGGCGGGAGGAGGGGGGGCGATACGCAGTATTTT CSAGGRRGGDTQYF
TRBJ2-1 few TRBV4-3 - TGCGCCAGCAGCCAAGCGGTAGGACCTAGGTTCGATGAGCAGTTCTTC CASSQAVGPRFDEQFF
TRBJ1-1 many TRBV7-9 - TGTGCCAGCAGCTTGAGAGGGGTGAACACTGAAGCTTTCTTT CASSLRGVNTEAFF
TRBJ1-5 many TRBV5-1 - TGCGCCAGCAGCTTGGCCGGTAGATCCCCCCAGCATTTT CASSLAGRSPQHF
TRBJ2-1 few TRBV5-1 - TGCGCCAGCAGCTCGGACGACAGCGACAATGAGCAGTTCTTC CASSSDDSDNEQFF
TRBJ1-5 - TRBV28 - TGTGCCAGCAGTTTGGTCCCGGATAATCAGCCCCAGCATTTT CASSLVPDNQPQHF
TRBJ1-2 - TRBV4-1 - TGCGCCAGCAGCCATGAACCCCAAATCGGCTATGGCTACACCTTC CASSHEPQIGYGYTF
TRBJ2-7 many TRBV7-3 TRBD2 TGTGCCAGCAGCCCGGGACTAGCGGGACCACTTTCCTACGAGCAGTACTTC CASSPGLAGPLSYEQYF
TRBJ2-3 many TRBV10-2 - TGCGCCAGCATATCAAGCGGGAGCACAGATACGCAGTATTTT CASISSGSTDTQYF
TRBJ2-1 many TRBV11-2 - TGTGCCAGCAGCCCCTGGAGACACACACCCATTGGGGATGAGCAGTTCTTC CASSPWRHTPIGDEQFF
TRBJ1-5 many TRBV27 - TGTGCCAGCAGTTTTCCCGGGGGGCCCCAGCATTTT CASSFPGGPQHF
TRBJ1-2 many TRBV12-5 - TGTGCTAGTGGTTTCGACAGAAATTATGGCTACACCTTC CASGFDRNYGYTF
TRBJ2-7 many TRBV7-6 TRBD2 TGTGCCAGCAGCGCGGGAGGGGGACTCCTCTCCTACGAGCAGTACTTC CASSAGGGLLSYEQYF
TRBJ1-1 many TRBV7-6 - TGTGCCAGCAGCTTAGCGCCAGACCTCCAAAGGGGGAACACTGAAGCTTTCTTT CASSLAPDLQRGNTEAFF
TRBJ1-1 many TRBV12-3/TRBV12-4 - TGTGCCAGCTCCAGGGGTAACCCTGAAGCTTTCTTT CASSRGNPEAFF
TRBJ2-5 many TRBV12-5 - TGTGCTAGTGGTTTGGGGTCCATGCCCCGGCAAGAGACCCAGTACTTC CASGLGSMPRQETQYF
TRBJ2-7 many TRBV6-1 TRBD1 TGTGCCAGCAGCCGTAAGAGTTTTCCGGACAGGGACAACGAGCAGTACTTC CASSRKSFPDRDNEQYF
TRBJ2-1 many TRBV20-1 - TGCAGTGCTGACCCTACTCAGGGGAGAGGCAATGAGCAGTTCTTC CSADPTQGRGNEQFF
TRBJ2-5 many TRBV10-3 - TGTGCCATCAGTGATAAGGCTGAGACCCAGTACTTC CAISDKAETQYF
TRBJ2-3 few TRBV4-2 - TGTGCCAGCAGCCAGGACCAGGGGTTCACAGATACGCAGTATTTT CASSQDQGFTDTQYF
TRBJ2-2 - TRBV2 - TGTGCCAGCAGTGCGAGGGAAGCCGGGGAGCTGTTTTTT CASSAREAGELFF
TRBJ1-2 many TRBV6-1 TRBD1 TGTGCCAGCAGTGAAGTGGGACAGGGCCGCGGCTACACCTTC CASSEVGQGRGYTF
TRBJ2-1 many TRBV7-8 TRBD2 TGTGCCAGCAGAAGCCTACTAGCGGGAATAGACAATGAGCAGTTCTTC CASRSLLAGIDNEQFF
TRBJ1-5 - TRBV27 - TGTGCCAGCAGTTTTCGGGTTCAGCCCCAGCATTTT CASSFRVQPQHF
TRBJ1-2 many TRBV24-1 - TGTGCCACCAGTGATTTGGGTGGCTACACCTTC CATSDLGGYTF
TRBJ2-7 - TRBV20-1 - TGCAGTGCTAGGCCCGGGGGCCTCTACGAGCAGTACTTC CSARPGGLYEQYF
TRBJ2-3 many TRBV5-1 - TGCGCCAGCGTAATAGGGGGGAACACAGATACGCAGTATTTT CASVIGGNTDTQYF
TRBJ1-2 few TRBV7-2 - TGTGCCAGCAGCCCAGAGACTAACTATGGCTACACCTTC CASSPETNYGYTF
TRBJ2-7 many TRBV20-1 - TGCAGTGCTAGAGATTCAGGGCGGACCTACGAGCAGTACTTC CSARDSGRTYEQYF
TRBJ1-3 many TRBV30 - TGTGCCTGGAGTCAAGGAAACACCATATATTTT CAWSQGNTIYF
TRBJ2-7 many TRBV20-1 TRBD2 TGCAGTGCTAGAGACGGAGCGGGGGTGACCGAGCAGTACTTC CSARDGAGVTEQYF
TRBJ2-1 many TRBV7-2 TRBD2 TGTGCCAGCAGCTTAGCGGTCCTAGCGGGGGGCTACAATGAGCAGTTCTTC CASSLAVLAGGYNEQFF
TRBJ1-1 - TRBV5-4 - TGTGCCAGCAGCCCCGAAATGGGAACTGAAGCTTTCTTT CASSPEMGTEAFF